Each of the 18 T cell receptor beta chains below was sequenced from the same sample in a study of patients and donors after allogeneic stem cell transplantation. TCRdb analysed the RT-PCR reads with MiXCR anew, one entry per CDR3 protein. The sample has over 9,500 distinct CDR3 sequences, approximately 6.3% seen once. Sample: blood, either unsorted or a sorted T cell fraction (not recorded which). The receptors shown here come from a human donor who was either an allogeneic HSCT recipient or a stem cell or donor lymphocyte infusion donor (not recorded which). It is not recorded whose cells these are; they may come from a transplant donor.

This clonotype showed up many times. The chain is built from TRBV6-6 and TRBJ1-4; 8 positions match TRBD1. The V gene's germline CDR1 is MNHNY and CDR2 SVGAGI (reference sequence). The CDR3 totals 15 residues. J was trimmed by 6 bases and V by 7 bases; bases with no gene match: 10. The CDR3 here is CASKNQGAIHEKLFF. The CDR3 DNA follows: TGTGCCAGCAAAAACCAGGGGGCGATACATGAAAAACTGTTTTTT.

This clonotype has a handful of counts. The chain joins TRBV7-9 to TRBJ2-3; 7 bases agree with TRBD1. From germline, CDR1 is SEHNR and CDR2 FQNEAQ (reference sequence). This CDR3 spans 14 amino acids. Germline trimming cut 5 bases from V and 4 bases from J; bases unmatched to any gene: 6. DNA for the CDR3: TGTGCCAGCAGCAATACAGGGGTCCCAGATACGCAGTATTTT. Protein: CASSNTGVPDTQYF.

This clonotype showed up many times. The V and J genes are TRBV14 and TRBJ2-5, with D possibly being TRBD2 (6 bases). From germline, CDR1 is SGHDN and CDR2 FVKESK. Trimming pared 0 bases from V and 4 bases from J, leaving 21 bases between. This CDR3 contains 18 residues. CDR3 bases: TGTGCCAGCAGCCAAGATCCGATGGGGGGAGTAATTCGAGAGACCCAGTACTTC. Protein product: CASSQDPMGGVIRETQYF.

V is TRBV6-5 and J is TRBJ2-7; either TRBD1 or TRBD2 may supply D (5 bases each). The V gene lost 2 bases and the J gene lost 6 bases, with 5 bases spanning the gap. Germline V gives CDR1 MNHEY, CDR2 SVGAGI. This CDR3 spans 11 amino acids. CDR3 protein: CASSYGGEQYF. DNA for the CDR3: TGTGCCAGCAGTTACGGGGGCGAGCAGTACTTC.

This clonotype occurred many times. This chain links TRBV7-2 with TRBJ1-1, with D perhaps TRBD1 (5 bases). In germline, CDR1 is SGHTA, CDR2 FQGNSA. The CDR3 is made up of 17 amino acids. Trimming pared 1 base from V and 4 bases from J, leaving 19 bases between. The CDR3 protein is CASSLVGGWGGSTEAFF. The CDR3 DNA reads as TGTGCCAGCAGCTTAGTTGGCGGTTGGGGGGGGAGCACTGAAGCTTTCTTT.

This clonotype was seen a handful of times. The CDR3 carries no conserved terminal phenylalanine or tryptophan, so it likely arises from a read error. The CDR3 DNA is TGTGCCAGCAGCCCCGGGACAGGGGAAGGGGAGCAGTTCCTC. It translates to CASSPGTGEGEQFL. The gene calls are TRBV7-3 and TRBJ2-1; 10 nucleotides align to TRBD1. The CDR3 loop spans 14 amino acids. The germline gives CDR1 SGHTA, CDR2 FQGTGA. Unmatched junction bases numbered 8, after V lost 5 bases and J lost 10 bases.

This clonotype was seen only a few times. J is TRBJ1-1 and V is TRBV4-3; D possibly corresponds to TRBD1 (6 bases). Germline loops: CDR1 LGHNA, CDR2 YSLEER. Trimming took 1 base from V and 6 from J, leaving 24 bases between them. The CDR3 is made up of 18 amino acids. Here the CDR3 DNA reads TGCGCCAGCAGCCAAGGAAATACTAACAGGGATGGATTCGCTGAAGCTTTCTTT. Residues: CASSQGNTNRDGFAEAFF.

In its sample, this clonotype ranks as medium-sized. One end of the junction varies from germline; a read error may be responsible. The chain joins TRBV7-7 to TRBJ2-2; 12 bases map to TRBD2. Germline CDR1 reads SSHAT; CDR2 reads FNYEAQ (reference sequence). The CDR3 sequence is 15 residues long. In nucleotides, the CDR3 is TGTGCTAGCAGCGAGGGACTAGCGGGTACCGGGGAGCTGTTTTTT. Translating gives CASSEGLAGTGELFF.

This clonotype occurred many times. This sequence joins TRBV28 and TRBJ1-6; D may be TRBD1 (5 bases). From germline, CDR1 is MDHEN and CDR2 SYDVKM. This CDR3 is built from 11 residues. Trimming pared 5 bases from V and 18 bases from J, leaving 14 bases between. The CDR3 here is CASSKGTWGHF. CDR3 nucleotides: TGTGCCAGCAGTAAAGGGACCTGGGGCCACTTT.

This clonotype was detected a few times. The rearrangement uses TRBV6-2 or TRBV6-3 and TRBJ2-1; 12 bases match TRBD2. V shed 4 bases, J shed 4 bases, and the junction held 8 bases outside the gene matches. The germline V gene encodes CDR1 MNHEY and CDR2 SVGEGT. This CDR3 has 17 amino acids. Here the CDR3 DNA reads TGTGCCAGCAGTTCACCCAAAACTAGCGGGAGGTACAATGAGCAGTTCTTC. This codes for CASSSPKTSGRYNEQFF.

This clonotype has a handful of counts. The chain has TRBV6-5 and TRBJ2-1, with 8 bases identical to TRBD2. The trim removed 4 bases at V and 4 bases at J, leaving 6 bases unmatched. The CDR3 has 15 amino acids. The germline CDR1 and CDR2 sequences are MNHEY and SVGAGI. CDR3 residues: CASSLAGRVYNEQFF. The DNA for the CDR3 is TGTGCCAGCAGTTTAGCGGGACGGGTTTACAATGAGCAGTTCTTC.

This clonotype is judged medium-sized. The chain is built from TRBV5-1 and TRBJ2-2; D gene ambiguous. The CDR3 spans 13 residues. Germline V gene lookup returns CDR1 SGHRS and CDR2 YFSETQ. The germline V and J ends were trimmed by 5 bases and 1 base, with 6 bases remaining between them. The CDR3 spells CASRTGNTGELFF. For the CDR3, the DNA is TGCGCCAGCAGGACGGGGAACACCGGGGAGCTGTTTTTT.

This clonotype is judged medium-sized. V and J are TRBV24-1 and TRBJ1-2; D unclear. Trimming stripped 6 bases from V and 4 bases from J, with 8 bases between. Per the germline V gene, CDR1 is KGHDR and CDR2 is SFDVKD. The length of the CDR3 is 12 residues. CDR3 residues: CATSSQTYGYTF. Here the CDR3 DNA reads TGTGCCACCAGTTCCCAGACCTATGGCTACACCTTC.

The gene calls are TRBV20-1 and TRBJ2-2; the match to TRBD1 covers 8 bases. Losses at the gene ends were 0 bases for V and 4 bases for J; bases not matched to a gene: 7. The germline gives CDR1 DFQATT, CDR2 SNEGSKA (reference sequence). This CDR3 spans 16 amino acids. CDR3 amino acids: CSAREQDREITGELFF. The CDR3 region has the DNA TGCAGTGCTAGAGAACAGGACAGGGAAATCACCGGGGAGCTGTTTTTT.

This sequence joins TRBV27 and TRBJ2-5; 8 nucleotides align to TRBD1. V dropped 1 base and J dropped 5; count of bases not matched to a gene: 3. This CDR3 contains 14 residues. Germline V gene data show CDR1 as MNHEY and CDR2 as SMNVEV (reference sequence). The CDR3 DNA reads TGTGCCAGCAGTTTATATAACAGGGGGGAGACCCAGTACTTC. Protein sequence: CASSLYNRGETQYF.

This clonotype was observed many times. The chain carries TRBV7-3 and TRBJ2-1; weak D call: TRBD2 (6 bases). The CDR3 loop spans 13 amino acids. Germline lookup yields CDR1 SGHTA and CDR2 FQGTGA. Trimming shortened V by 2 bases and J by 9 bases, and 11 bases separated the two germline ends. This CDR3 reads CASSLLGGGEQFF. CDR3 nucleotide sequence: TGTGCCAGCAGCTTACTCGGGGGTGGTGAGCAGTTCTTC.

This clonotype is classed as medium-sized. This rearrangement joins TRBV24-1 to TRBJ1-2; D gene uncertain. CDR1 and CDR2 (germline): KGHDR, SFDVKD. The CDR3 is 13 amino acids. V lost 3 bases to trimming and J lost 7 bases, with 11 bases between them. The DNA for the CDR3 is TGTGCCACCAGTGATAGCCCAGTCGGTGGCTACACCTTC. Protein: CATSDSPVGGYTF.

This clonotype was detected ten times or more. The rearrangement joins TRBV7-2 to TRBJ2-5; unclear D gene. The CDR3 extends over 14 amino acids. Trimming cost V 2 bases and J 4 bases, with 11 bases left between them. Germline V gives CDR1 SGHTA, CDR2 FQGNSA. CDR3 loop: CASSLIVLGETQYF. The CDR3 DNA is TGTGCCAGCAGCTTAATAGTGTTGGGAGAGACCCAGTACTTC.